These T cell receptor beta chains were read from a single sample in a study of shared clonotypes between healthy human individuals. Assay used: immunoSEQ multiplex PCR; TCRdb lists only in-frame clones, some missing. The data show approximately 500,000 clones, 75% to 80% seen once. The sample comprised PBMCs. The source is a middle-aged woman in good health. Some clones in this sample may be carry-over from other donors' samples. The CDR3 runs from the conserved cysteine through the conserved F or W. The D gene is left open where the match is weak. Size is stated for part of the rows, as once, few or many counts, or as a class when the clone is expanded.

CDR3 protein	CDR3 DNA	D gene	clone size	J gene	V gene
CASSLAFGPTGELFF	TGTGCCAGCAGCTTAGCCTTTGGTCCCACCGGGGAGCTGTTTTTT	NA	NA	TRBJ2-2	TRBV7-2
CATYYTNTGELFF	TGTGCCACCTACTACACGAACACCGGGGAGCTGTTTTTT	NA	NA	TRBJ2-2	TRBV15
CASSPGQFFYEQYF	TGTGCCAGCAGCCCGGGACAGTTCTTCTACGAGCAGTACTTC	TRBD1	NA	TRBJ2-7	TRBV14
CASTLRYRGEAEQFF	TGTGCCAGCACCCTAAGGTATAGAGGGGAGGCTGAGCAGTTCTTC	NA	NA	TRBJ2-1	TRBV28
CASSQGLARGDTQYF	TGCGCCAGCAGCCAAGGACTAGCTAGAGGAGATACGCAGTATTTT	TRBD2	NA	TRBJ2-3	TRBV4-1
CASSQQGAFSNEQFF	TGCGCCAGCAGCCAACAGGGGGCATTTAGCAATGAGCAGTTCTTC	TRBD1	NA	TRBJ2-1	TRBV5-1
CASSLVGDRVYEQYF	TGCGCCAGCAGCCTCGTGGGGGACAGGGTCTACGAGCAGTACTTC	TRBD1	once	TRBJ2-7	TRBV5-1
CASSQLTTGLYEQYF	TGTGCCAGCAGCCAATTGACGACAGGCCTCTACGAGCAGTACTTC	NA	NA	TRBJ2-7	TRBV16
CASSLVGRGGYEQYF	TGTGCCAGCAGCTTAGTAGGGCGGGGCGGCTACGAGCAGTACTTC	NA	NA	TRBJ2-7	TRBV7-8
CASSAVAGTGELFF	TGTGCCAGCAGCGCCGTAGCGGGCACCGGGGAGCTGTTTTTT	TRBD2	NA	TRBJ2-2	TRBV9
CASSLGLAGAYREEQYF	TGTGCCAGCAGCCTTGGACTAGCGGGAGCTTACAGGGAGGAGCAGTACTTC	TRBD2	NA	TRBJ2-7	TRBV9
CASNPEQSYEQYF	TGTGCCAGCAACCCCGAACAGTCCTACGAGCAGTACTTC	NA	once	TRBJ2-7	TRBV2
CASSLRTDTQYF	TGTGCCAGCAGCCTAAGGACAGATACGCAGTATTTT	NA	NA	TRBJ2-3	TRBV7-2
CASWTVNTGELFF	TGTGCCAGTTGGACAGTGAACACCGGGGAGCTGTTTTTT	NA	few	TRBJ2-2	TRBV28
CASSLPRSGGYTF	TGTGCCAGCAGTCTCCCCCGCTCGGGTGGCTACACCTTC	NA	NA	TRBJ1-2	TRBV28
CASSTPGVDGYTF	TGCGCCAGCAGCACCCCAGGTGTAGATGGCTACACCTTC	NA	once	TRBJ1-2	TRBV5-1
CASRSSSGANVLTF	TGTGCCAGCAGATCGAGCTCTGGGGCCAACGTCCTGACTTTC	NA	NA	TRBJ2-6	TRBV2
CASSLRAGGGTDTQYF	TGTGCCAGCAGCTTAAGAGCGGGAGGAGGAACAGATACGCAGTATTTT	TRBD2	NA	TRBJ2-3	TRBV5-8
CASSSIGNTGELFF	TGTGCCAGCAGCTCGATAGGGAACACCGGGGAGCTGTTTTTT	NA	NA	TRBJ2-2	TRBV27
CASSPGQDRIYEQYF	TGTGCCAGCTCTCCAGGCCAGGACAGAATTTACGAGCAGTACTTC	NA	few	TRBJ2-7	TRBV18
CASSQRRNTEAFF	TGTGCCAGCAGCCAACGTAGGAACACTGAAGCTTTCTTT	NA	NA	TRBJ1-1	TRBV14
CASSPTGTGARGEQFF	TGTGCCAGCAGCCCAACCGGGACAGGGGCACGCGGTGAGCAGTTCTTC	TRBD1	NA	TRBJ2-1	TRBV7-3
CASSLGAYPYEQYF	TGTGCCAGCAGCCTCGGGGCCTATCCCTACGAGCAGTACTTC	NA	NA	TRBJ2-7	TRBV2
CASSPSTKHEQYF	TGTGCCAGCAGCCCCTCGACAAAGCACGAGCAGTACTTC	NA	NA	TRBJ2-7	TRBV9
CASSEILAAYNEQFF	TGTGCCAGCAGTGAAATACTAGCGGCATACAATGAGCAGTTCTTC	TRBD2	NA	TRBJ2-1	TRBV6-1
CASSPLAVTTSSYEQYF	TGTGCCAGCTCACCGCTGGCGGTCACTACTAGCTCCTACGAGCAGTACTTC	NA	NA	TRBJ2-7	TRBV18
CASSLSPGTGRGTDTQYF	TGTGCCAGCAGTTTATCGCCCGGTACGGGCCGGGGCACAGATACGCAGTATTTT	NA	NA	TRBJ2-3	TRBV27
CASSMMGANTEAFF	TGTGCCAGTAGTATGATGGGGGCTAACACTGAAGCTTTCTTT	NA	NA	TRBJ1-1	TRBV19
CSVGQGAGTGELFF	TGCAGCGTTGGACAGGGGGCGGGGACCGGGGAGCTGTTTTTT	TRBD1	NA	TRBJ2-2	TRBV29-1
CASSLEVGPSGEQFF	TGTGCCAGCAGCTTAGAAGTCGGCCCTAGCGGCGAGCAGTTCTTC	TRBD2	NA	TRBJ2-1	TRBV7-2
CASSLSVGTGLYEQYF	TGTGCCAGCAGCTTAAGTGTCGGGACAGGGCTTTACGAGCAGTACTTC	TRBD1	NA	TRBJ2-7	TRBV11-2
CAWSRQENTEAFF	TGTGCCTGGAGCAGACAGGAGAACACTGAAGCTTTCTTT	NA	few	TRBJ1-1	TRBV30
CASSVSRGSYEQYF	TGTGCCAGCAGCGTCTCCAGGGGCTCCTACGAGCAGTACTTC	NA	NA	TRBJ2-7	TRBV5-5
CAISERSSGVAKNIQYF	TGTGCCATCAGTGAGCGGTCGTCCGGGGTAGCCAAAAACATTCAGTACTTC	NA	NA	TRBJ2-4	TRBV10-3
CASSSGGYQETQYF	TGTGCCAGCAGCTCTGGGGGGTACCAAGAGACCCAGTACTTC	NA	NA	TRBJ2-5	TRBV5-5
CASSLLGLAGPSYNEQFF	TGTGCCAGCAGCCTCCTAGGACTAGCGGGACCATCCTACAATGAGCAGTTCTTC	TRBD2	NA	TRBJ2-1	TRBV28
CASSPGQGEVDTQYF	TGTGCCAGCAGTCCGGGACAGGGGGAGGTGGATACGCAGTATTTT	TRBD1	NA	TRBJ2-3	TRBV6-4
CASSSRDMKNIQYF	TGTGCCAGCAGCTCCCGGGACATGAAAAACATTCAGTACTTC	NA	NA	TRBJ2-4	TRBV7-9
CASSPPTGSYEQYF	TGTGCCAGCAGTCCCCCGACAGGGTCCTACGAGCAGTACTTC	TRBD1	NA	TRBJ2-7	TRBV28
CASSSQGNQPQHF	TGTGCCAGCAGCTCCCAGGGAAATCAGCCCCAGCATTTT	NA	NA	TRBJ1-5	TRBV7-3
CASRPNGRTYGYTF	TGTGCCAGCAGACCCAACGGACGGACATATGGCTACACCTTC	NA	NA	TRBJ1-2	TRBV28
CASSVSVGTDLTDTQYF	TGTGCCAGCTCAGTTAGCGTTGGGACAGACCTAACAGATACGCAGTATTTT	TRBD1	NA	TRBJ2-3	TRBV18
CASSFLNRDRGSYEQYF	TGTGCCAGCAGCTTTCTCAACCGGGACAGGGGATCCTACGAGCAGTACTTC	TRBD1	once	TRBJ2-7	TRBV11-2
CSASKKTQYF	TGCAGTGCTAGCAAGAAGACCCAGTACTTC	NA	NA	TRBJ2-5	TRBV20-1
CASSLWREKLFF	TGTGCCAGCAGCTTATGGAGGGAAAAACTGTTTTTT	NA	NA	TRBJ1-4	TRBV11-1
CSVGRQGSSYEQYF	TGCAGCGTCGGTAGACAGGGTAGCTCCTACGAGCAGTACTTC	TRBD1	few	TRBJ2-7	TRBV29-1
CASSLWGGRETQYF	TGTGCCAGCAGTTTATGGGGGGGGCGAGAGACCCAGTACTTC	NA	NA	TRBJ2-5	TRBV27